These T cell receptor beta chains were read from a single sample in a study of shared clonotypes between healthy human individuals. Here immunoSEQ multiplex PCR was the method, and the copy in TCRdb shows in-frame clones only, minus some. Of millions of clones listed, roughly nine tenths are singletons. Sequencing input: naive CD4+ T cells sorted from blood. These receptors were collected from a man aged 18 to 29 in good health. The CDR3 runs from the conserved cysteine through the conserved F or W. Each record gives: V gene, CDR3 protein.

v_call: TRBV14; cdr3_aa: CASSQWGQGDYEQYF
v_call: TRBV6-6; cdr3_aa: CASSFENSGNNEQFF
v_call: TRBV10-1; cdr3_aa: CASSETGGYGYTF
v_call: TRBV30; cdr3_aa: CAWSMWGGRTDTQYF
v_call: TRBV5-1; cdr3_aa: CASSLERGTGELFF
v_call: TRBV30; cdr3_aa: CAWSADSLNSPLHF
v_call: TRBV5-1; cdr3_aa: CASSSGTLNTEAFF
v_call: TRBV30; cdr3_aa: CAWSVRSSMVSYEQYF
v_call: TRBV9; cdr3_aa: CASSPTGGGQPQHF
v_call: TRBV9; cdr3_aa: CASSTHSGTSQGGQYF
v_call: TRBV12-5; cdr3_aa: CASGLVKYQGGTDTQYF
v_call: TRBV14; cdr3_aa: CASSRSDRTDSYEQYF
v_call: TRBV19; cdr3_aa: CASSTGGWTEAFF
v_call: TRBV30; cdr3_aa: CAWSPRRIPKEQYF
v_call: TRBV7-9; cdr3_aa: CASSTWAGGAPDTQYF
v_call: TRBV7-2; cdr3_aa: CASSLSGQSGETQYF
v_call: TRBV14; cdr3_aa: CASSQVPTYEQYF
v_call: TRBV18; cdr3_aa: CASSPSTGTYNSPLHF
v_call: TRBV7-9; cdr3_aa: CASSFFELNEKLFF
v_call: TRBV25-1; cdr3_aa: CASSEFATLNTGELFF
v_call: TRBV11-2; cdr3_aa: CASSKAGGSYEGQYF
v_call: TRBV4-3; cdr3_aa: CASSQGTSEAYNEQFF
v_call: TRBV6-1; cdr3_aa: CASSDRSSTDTQYF
v_call: TRBV29-1; cdr3_aa: CSVEDTSGSSYEQYF
v_call: TRBV6-1; cdr3_aa: CASSGLREISDTQYF
v_call: TRBV13; cdr3_aa: CASSSSSGRALADTQYF
v_call: TRBV4-1; cdr3_aa: CASTDAGLSSGANVLTF
v_call: TRBV6-1; cdr3_aa: CASSEAVKVYEQYF
v_call: TRBV2; cdr3_aa: CASKTSQGWGLNTEAFF
v_call: TRBV5-6; cdr3_aa: CASSLGNSPLHF
v_call: TRBV7-9; cdr3_aa: CASSFGVVEGYTF
v_call: TRBV5-6; cdr3_aa: CASKTQRGFSNQPQHF
v_call: TRBV10-3; cdr3_aa: CAISESRSHEQYF
v_call: TRBV11-1; cdr3_aa: CASSTTSPVNEQFF
v_call: TRBV27; cdr3_aa: CASSLSPAGTYGYTF
v_call: TRBV6-5; cdr3_aa: CASSYSDGTGGHGYTF
v_call: TRBV7-2; cdr3_aa: CASSLGLATETQYF
v_call: TRBV5-1; cdr3_aa: CASSWKTGVTGELFF
v_call: TRBV11-3; cdr3_aa: CASSFLSTGEQYF
v_call: TRBV11-1; cdr3_aa: CASRGTGGGRRETQYF
v_call: TRBV6-6; cdr3_aa: CASDLAGGPRYF
v_call: TRBV19; cdr3_aa: CASRETSYSNQPQHF
v_call: TRBV9; cdr3_aa: CASSVDGRQETQYF
v_call: TRBV30; cdr3_aa: CAWSGITVDNSPLHF
v_call: TRBV5-1; cdr3_aa: CASSSQYGYTF
v_call: TRBV6-5; cdr3_aa: CASSYYGGVETQYF
v_call: TRBV4-1; cdr3_aa: CASSPYGTTDTQYF
v_call: TRBV10-3; cdr3_aa: CAISRNQETQYF
v_call: TRBV27; cdr3_aa: CASSSPGQSLTGELFF
v_call: TRBV30; cdr3_aa: CAWSPDTNQPQHF
v_call: TRBV25-1; cdr3_aa: CASSEFPGEAFF
v_call: TRBV5-4; cdr3_aa: CASSLPGQGMTGELFF
v_call: TRBV18; cdr3_aa: CASSSSASSYNSPLHF
v_call: TRBV7-2; cdr3_aa: CASSLAGPTEAFF
v_call: TRBV6-1; cdr3_aa: CASSVNSRLNTEAFF